The 2 T cell receptor beta chains given below trace back to one sample, sequenced in a study of blood T cell repertoires in COVID-19. The protocol was immunoSEQ multiplex PCR, while the TCRdb copy is restricted to in-frame clones and leaves out a portion. The sample holds 62,000 or so clones, over 80% seen once. The sample consisted of peripheral blood. These receptors were collected from a human donor in a cohort sampled during active COVID-19.

This rearrangement joins TRBV9 to TRBJ2-1; 8 nucleotides align to TRBD1. Germline V gene lookup returns CDR1 SGDLS and CDR2 YYNGEE. V trimming: 3 bases; J trimming: 4 bases; junction bases outside the gene matches: 9. CDR3 size: 16 residues. As DNA, the CDR3 is TGTGCCAGCAGCGCTGCCCTGGGACAGGAGTACAATGAGCAGTTCTTC. This translates into CASSAALGQEYNEQFF.

The V call is TRBV28, the J call TRBJ2-7, with TRBD2 matching over 9 bases. CDR3 length equals 13 residues. Germline CDR1 MDHEN, CDR2 SYDVKM. V lost 6 bases and J lost 5; bases outside the gene matches: 5. The CDR3 here is CASSLSGRNEQYF. DNA of the CDR3: TGTGCCAGCAGCCTAAGCGGGAGGAACGAGCAGTACTTC.